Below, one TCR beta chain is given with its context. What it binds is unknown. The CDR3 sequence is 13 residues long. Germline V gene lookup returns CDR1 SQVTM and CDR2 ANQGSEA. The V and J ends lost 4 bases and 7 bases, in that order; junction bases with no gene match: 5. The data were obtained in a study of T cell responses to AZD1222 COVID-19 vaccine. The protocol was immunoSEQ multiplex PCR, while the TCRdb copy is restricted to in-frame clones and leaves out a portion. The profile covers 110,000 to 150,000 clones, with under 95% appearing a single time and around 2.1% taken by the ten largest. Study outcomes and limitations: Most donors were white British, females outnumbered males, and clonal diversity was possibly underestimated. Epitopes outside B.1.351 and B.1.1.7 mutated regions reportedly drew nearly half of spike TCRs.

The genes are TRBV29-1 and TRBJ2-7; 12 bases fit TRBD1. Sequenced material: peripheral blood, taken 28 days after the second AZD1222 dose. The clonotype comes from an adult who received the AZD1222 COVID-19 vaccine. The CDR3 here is CSVAGQGAREQYF. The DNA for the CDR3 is TGCAGCGTTGCGGGACAGGGGGCGAGGGAGCAGTACTTC.